This entry is about one T cell receptor beta chain. RNA, at about 0.45 to 1 ug, was reverse transcribed with random hexamers. TCRdb re-called the immunoSEQ multiplex PCR reads with MiXCR, one entry per CDR3 protein. The table has 150,000 to 200,000 distinct CDR3 sequences, roughly 95% seen once. This entry comes from a study of CD8 T cells in Susac syndrome. This receptor was taken from a human donor with multiple sclerosis. Source material: CD4+ T cells from PBMCs.

CDR3 sequence: CASSLMPENYGYTF. The DNA of the CDR3 is TGCGCCAGCAGCTTGATGCCGGAAAACTATGGCTACACCTTC. This chain links TRBV5-1 with TRBJ1-2; D unclear. The germline V gene has CDR1 SGHRS and CDR2 YFSETQ. The CDR3 length is 14 residues. The ends were cut back, 1 base at V and 2 bases at J, with 9 bases in the middle. The full variable domain, its missing parts supplied by reference TRBV5-1 and TRBJ1-2, is KAGVTQTPRYLIKTRGQQVTLSCSPISGHRSVSWYQQTPGQGLQFLFEYFSETQRNKGNFPGRFSGRQFSNSRSEMNVSTLELGDSALYLCASSLMPENYGYTFGSGTRLTVV.